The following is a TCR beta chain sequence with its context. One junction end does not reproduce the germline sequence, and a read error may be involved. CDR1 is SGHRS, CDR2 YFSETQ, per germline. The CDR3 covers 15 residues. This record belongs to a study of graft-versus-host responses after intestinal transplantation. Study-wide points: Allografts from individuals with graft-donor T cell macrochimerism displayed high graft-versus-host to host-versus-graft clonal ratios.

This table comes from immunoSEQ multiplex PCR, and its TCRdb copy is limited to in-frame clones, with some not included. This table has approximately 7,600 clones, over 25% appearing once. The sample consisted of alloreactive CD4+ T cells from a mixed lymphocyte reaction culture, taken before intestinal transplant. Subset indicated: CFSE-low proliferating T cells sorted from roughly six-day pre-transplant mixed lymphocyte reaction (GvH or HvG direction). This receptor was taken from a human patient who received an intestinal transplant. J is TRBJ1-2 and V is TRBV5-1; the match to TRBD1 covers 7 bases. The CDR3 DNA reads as TGTGCCAGCAGCTTGGGTGCCACAGGGGTCTATGGCTACACCTTC. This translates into CASSLGATGVYGYTF.